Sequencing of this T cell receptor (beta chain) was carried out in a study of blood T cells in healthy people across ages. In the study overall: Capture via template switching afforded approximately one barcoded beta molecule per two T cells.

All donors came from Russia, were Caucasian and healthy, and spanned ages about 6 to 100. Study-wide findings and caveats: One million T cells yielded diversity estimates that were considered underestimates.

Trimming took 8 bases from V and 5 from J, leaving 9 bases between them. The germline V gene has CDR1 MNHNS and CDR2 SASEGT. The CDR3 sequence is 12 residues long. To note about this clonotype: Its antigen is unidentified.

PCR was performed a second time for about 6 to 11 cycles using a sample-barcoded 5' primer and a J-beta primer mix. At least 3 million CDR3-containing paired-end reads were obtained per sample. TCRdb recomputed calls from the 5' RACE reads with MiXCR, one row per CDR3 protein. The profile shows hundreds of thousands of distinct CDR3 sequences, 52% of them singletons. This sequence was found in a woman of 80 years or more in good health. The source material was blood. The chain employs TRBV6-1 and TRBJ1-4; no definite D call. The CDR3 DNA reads TGTGCCAGCGGGCGTAGAAATGAAAAACTGTTTTTT. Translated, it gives CASGRRNEKLFF.